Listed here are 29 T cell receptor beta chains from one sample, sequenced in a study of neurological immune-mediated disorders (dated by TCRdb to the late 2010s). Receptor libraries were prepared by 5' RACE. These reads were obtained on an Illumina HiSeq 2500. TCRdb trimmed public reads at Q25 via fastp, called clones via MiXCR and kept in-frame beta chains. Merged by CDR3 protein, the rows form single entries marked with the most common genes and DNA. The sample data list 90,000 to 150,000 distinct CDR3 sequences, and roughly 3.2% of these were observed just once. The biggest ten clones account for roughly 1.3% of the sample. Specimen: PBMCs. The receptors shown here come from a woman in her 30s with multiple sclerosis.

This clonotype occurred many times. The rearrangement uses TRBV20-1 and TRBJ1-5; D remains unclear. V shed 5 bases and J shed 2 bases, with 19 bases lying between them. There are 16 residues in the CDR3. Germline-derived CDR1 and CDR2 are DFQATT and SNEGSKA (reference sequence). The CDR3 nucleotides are TGCAGTGCTGGATACTATACTCCGGGAGGCAATCAGCCCCAGCATTTT. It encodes CSAGYYTPGGNQPQHF.

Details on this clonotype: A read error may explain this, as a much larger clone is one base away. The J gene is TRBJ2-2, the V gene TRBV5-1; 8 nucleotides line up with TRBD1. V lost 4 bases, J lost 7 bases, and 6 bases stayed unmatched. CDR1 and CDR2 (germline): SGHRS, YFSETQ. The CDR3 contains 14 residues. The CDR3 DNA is TGCGCCAGCAGCCCTCAGGGGGCGAACGGGGAGCTGTTTTTT. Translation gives CASSPQGANGELFF.

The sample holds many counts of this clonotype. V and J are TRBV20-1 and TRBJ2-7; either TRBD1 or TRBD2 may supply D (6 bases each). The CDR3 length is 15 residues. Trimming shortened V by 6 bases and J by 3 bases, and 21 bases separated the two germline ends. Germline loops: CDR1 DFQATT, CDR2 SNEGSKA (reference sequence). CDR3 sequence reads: CSAPNRGLSDYEQYF. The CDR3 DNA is TGCAGTGCCCCCAACCGGGGGCTCTCCGACTACGAGCAGTACTTC.

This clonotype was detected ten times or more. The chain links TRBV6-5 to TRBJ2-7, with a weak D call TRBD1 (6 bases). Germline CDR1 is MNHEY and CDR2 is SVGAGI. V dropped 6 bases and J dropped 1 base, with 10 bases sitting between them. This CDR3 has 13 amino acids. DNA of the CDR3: TGTGCCAGCAGCGCCGGGACATCCTACGAGCAGTACTTC. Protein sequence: CASSAGTSYEQYF.

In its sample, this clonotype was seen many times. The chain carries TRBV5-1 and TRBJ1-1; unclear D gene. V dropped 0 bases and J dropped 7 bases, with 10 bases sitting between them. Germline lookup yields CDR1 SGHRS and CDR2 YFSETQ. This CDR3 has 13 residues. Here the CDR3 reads CASSLVLTGEAFF. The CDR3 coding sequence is TGCGCCAGCAGCTTGGTATTAACCGGTGAAGCTTTCTTT.

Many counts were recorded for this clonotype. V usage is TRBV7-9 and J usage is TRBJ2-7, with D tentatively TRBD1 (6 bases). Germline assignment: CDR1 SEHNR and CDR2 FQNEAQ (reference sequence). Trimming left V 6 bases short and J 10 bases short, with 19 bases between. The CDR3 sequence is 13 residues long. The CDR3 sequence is CASRAVQGVDQYF. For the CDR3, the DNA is TGTGCCAGCAGGGCCGTACAGGGTGTTGACCAGTACTTC.

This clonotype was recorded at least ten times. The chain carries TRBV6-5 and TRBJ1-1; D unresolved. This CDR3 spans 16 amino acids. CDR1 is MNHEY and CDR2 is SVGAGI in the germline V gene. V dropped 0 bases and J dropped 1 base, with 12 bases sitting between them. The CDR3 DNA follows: TGTGCCAGCAGTTACTCGATGTCTTCAGGGAACACTGAAGCTTTCTTT. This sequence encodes CASSYSMSSGNTEAFF.

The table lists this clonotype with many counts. CDR3 bases: TGCAGTGCTAGCGGACAGCCGAACACCGGGGAGCTGTTTTTT. Translation gives CSASGQPNTGELFF. The chain uses TRBV20-1 and TRBJ2-2, with D maybe TRBD1 (6 bases). Germline V CDR1 and CDR2: DFQATT, SNEGSKA (reference sequence). The CDR3 consists of 14 residues. Deletions cut 3 bases from V and 0 bases from J, with 8 bases between.

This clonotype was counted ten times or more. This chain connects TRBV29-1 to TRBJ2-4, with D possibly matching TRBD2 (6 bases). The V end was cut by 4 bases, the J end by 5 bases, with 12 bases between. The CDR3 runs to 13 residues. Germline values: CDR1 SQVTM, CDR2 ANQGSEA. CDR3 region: CSVAVSGENIQYF. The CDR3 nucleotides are TGCAGCGTTGCTGTTAGCGGAGAAAACATTCAGTACTTC.

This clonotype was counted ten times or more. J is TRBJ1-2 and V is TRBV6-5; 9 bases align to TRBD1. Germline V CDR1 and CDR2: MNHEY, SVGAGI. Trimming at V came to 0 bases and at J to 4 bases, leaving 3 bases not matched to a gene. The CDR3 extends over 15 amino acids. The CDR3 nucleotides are TGTGCCAGCAGTTACTCGACAGGGGGGTTCTATGGCTACACCTTC. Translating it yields CASSYSTGGFYGYTF.

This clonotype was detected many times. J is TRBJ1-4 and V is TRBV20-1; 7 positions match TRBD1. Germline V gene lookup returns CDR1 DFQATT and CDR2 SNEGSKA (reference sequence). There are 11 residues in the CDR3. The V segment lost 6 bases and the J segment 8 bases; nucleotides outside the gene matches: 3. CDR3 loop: CSAPDREKLFF. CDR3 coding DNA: TGCAGTGCCCCGGACAGGGAAAAACTGTTTTTT.

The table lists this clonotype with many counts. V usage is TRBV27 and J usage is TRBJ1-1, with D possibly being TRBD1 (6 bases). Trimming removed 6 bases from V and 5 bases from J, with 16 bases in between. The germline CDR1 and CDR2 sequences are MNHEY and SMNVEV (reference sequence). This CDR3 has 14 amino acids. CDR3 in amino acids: CASSSLGGVTEAFF. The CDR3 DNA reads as TGTGCCAGCAGCTCCCTAGGGGGTGTGACTGAAGCTTTCTTT.

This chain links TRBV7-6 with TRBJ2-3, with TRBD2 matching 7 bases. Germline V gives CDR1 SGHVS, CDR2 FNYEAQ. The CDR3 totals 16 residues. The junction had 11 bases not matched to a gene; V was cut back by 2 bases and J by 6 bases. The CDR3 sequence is CASSLFGRGREDTQYF. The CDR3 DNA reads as TGTGCCAGCAGCTTATTCGGGCGGGGGAGAGAGGATACGCAGTATTTT.

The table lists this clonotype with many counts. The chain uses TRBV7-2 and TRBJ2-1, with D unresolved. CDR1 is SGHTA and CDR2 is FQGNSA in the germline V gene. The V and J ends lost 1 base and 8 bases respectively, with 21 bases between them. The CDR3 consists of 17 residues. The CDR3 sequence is CASSLGPSAALGYEQFF. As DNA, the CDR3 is TGTGCCAGCAGCTTAGGCCCTTCGGCGGCCCTGGGTTATGAGCAGTTCTTC.

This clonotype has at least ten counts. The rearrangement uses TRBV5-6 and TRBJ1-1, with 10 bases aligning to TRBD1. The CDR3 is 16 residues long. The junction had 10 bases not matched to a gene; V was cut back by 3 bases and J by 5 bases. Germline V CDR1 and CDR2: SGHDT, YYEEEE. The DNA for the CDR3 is TGTGCCAGCAGCTCAGACAGGGGGCGATTCGGGACTGAAGCTTTCTTT. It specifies CASSSDRGRFGTEAFF.

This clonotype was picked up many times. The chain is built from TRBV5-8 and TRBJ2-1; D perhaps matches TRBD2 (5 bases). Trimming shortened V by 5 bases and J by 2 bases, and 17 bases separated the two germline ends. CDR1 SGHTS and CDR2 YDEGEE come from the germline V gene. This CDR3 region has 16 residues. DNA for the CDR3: TGTGCCAGCAGGCACGGGCTAGCAGGTCCCTACAATGAGCAGTTCTTC. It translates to CASRHGLAGPYNEQFF.

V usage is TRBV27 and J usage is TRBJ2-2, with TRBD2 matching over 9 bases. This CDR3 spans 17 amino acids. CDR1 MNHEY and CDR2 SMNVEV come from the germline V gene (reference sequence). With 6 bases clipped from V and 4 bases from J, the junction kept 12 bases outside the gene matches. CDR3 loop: CASRPEPGLAGTGELFF. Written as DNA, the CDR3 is TGTGCCAGCAGACCCGAACCGGGACTAGCTGGCACCGGGGAGCTGTTTTTT.

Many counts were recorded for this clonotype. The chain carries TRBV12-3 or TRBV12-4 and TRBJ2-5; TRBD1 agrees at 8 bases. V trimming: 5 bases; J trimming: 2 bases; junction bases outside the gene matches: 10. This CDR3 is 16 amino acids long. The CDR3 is CASSLYQGADQETQYF. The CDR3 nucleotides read TGTGCCAGCAGTCTCTACCAGGGGGCTGATCAAGAGACCCAGTACTTC.

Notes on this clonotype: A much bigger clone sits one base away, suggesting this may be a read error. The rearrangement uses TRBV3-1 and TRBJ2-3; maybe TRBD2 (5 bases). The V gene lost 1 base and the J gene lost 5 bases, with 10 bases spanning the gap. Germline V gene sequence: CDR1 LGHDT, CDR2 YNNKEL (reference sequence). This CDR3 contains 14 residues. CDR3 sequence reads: CASSQAGFKDTQYF. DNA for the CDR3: TGTGCCAGCAGCCAAGCGGGATTCAAAGATACGCAGTATTTT.

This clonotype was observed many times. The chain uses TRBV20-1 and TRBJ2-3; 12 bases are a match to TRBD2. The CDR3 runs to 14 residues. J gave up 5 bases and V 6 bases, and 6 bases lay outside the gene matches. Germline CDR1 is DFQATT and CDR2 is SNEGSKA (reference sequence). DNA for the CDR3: TGCAGTGCGAGACTAGCGGGGGAGGGAGATACGCAGTATTTT. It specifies CSARLAGEGDTQYF.

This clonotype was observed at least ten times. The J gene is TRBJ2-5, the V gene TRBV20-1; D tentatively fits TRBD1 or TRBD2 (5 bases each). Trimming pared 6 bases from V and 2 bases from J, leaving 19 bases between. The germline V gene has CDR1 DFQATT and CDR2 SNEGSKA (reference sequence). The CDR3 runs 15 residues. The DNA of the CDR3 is TGCAGTGCCCCTAGGGGTGGGGGACGGCAAGAGACCCAGTACTTC. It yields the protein CSAPRGGGRQETQYF.

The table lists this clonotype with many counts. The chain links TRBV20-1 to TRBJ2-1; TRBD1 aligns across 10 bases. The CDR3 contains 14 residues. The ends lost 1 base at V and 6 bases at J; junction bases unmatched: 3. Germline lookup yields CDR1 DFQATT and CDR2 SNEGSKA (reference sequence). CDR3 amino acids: CSARGDRGLNEQFF. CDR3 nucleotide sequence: TGCAGTGCTAGAGGAGACAGGGGGCTCAATGAGCAGTTCTTC.

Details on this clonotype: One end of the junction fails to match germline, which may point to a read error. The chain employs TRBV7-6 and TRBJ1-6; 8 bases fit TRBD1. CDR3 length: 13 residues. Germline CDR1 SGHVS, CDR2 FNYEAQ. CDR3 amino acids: CASSTGGNSTLNF. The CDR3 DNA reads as TGTGCCAGCAGTACAGGGGGAAATTCAACCCTCAACTTT.

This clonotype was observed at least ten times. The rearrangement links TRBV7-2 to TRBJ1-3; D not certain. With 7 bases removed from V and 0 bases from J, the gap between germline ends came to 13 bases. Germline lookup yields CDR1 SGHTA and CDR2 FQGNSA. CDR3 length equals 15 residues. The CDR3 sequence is CASIRAPNSGNTIYF. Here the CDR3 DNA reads TGTGCCAGCATCCGAGCCCCGAACTCTGGAAACACCATATATTTT.

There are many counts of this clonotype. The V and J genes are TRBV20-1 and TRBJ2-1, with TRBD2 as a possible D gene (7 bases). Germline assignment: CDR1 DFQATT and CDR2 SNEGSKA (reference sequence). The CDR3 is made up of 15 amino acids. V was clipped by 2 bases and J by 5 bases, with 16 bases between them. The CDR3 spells CSARLRGGLNNEQFF. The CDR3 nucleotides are TGCAGTGCTAGATTAAGGGGGGGCCTCAACAATGAGCAGTTCTTC.

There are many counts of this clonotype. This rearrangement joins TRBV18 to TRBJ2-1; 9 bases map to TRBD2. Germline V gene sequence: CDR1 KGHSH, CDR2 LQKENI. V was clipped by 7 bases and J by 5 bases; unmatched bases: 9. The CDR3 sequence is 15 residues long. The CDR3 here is CASLPRGGHNNEQFF. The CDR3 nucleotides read TGTGCCAGCTTACCGCGGGGGGGCCACAACAATGAGCAGTTCTTC.

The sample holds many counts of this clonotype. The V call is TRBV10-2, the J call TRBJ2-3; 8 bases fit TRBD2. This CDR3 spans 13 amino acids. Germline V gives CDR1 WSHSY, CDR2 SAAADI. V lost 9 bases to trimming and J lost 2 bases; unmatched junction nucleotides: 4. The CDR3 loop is CASRGRNTDTQYF. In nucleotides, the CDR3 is TGCGCCAGTCGCGGGAGGAACACAGATACGCAGTATTTT.

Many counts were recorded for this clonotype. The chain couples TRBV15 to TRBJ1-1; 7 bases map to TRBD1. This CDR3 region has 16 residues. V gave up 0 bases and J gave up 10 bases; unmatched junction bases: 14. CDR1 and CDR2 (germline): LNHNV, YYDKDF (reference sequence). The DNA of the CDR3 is TGTGCCACCAGCAGAGATCCCGAGACAGGGAGTCTGGTAGCTTTCTTT. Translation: CATSRDPETGSLVAFF.

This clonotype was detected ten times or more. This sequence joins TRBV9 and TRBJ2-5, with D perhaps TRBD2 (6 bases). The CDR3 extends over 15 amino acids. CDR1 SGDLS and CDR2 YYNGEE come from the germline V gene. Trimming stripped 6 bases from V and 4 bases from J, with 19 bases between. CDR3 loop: CASTTRGGFGETQYF. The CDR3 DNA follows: TGTGCCAGCACCACTCGGGGAGGCTTCGGAGAGACCCAGTACTTC.